This TCR beta chain comes out of a study of cytomegalovirus exposure and HLA in healthy donors. At the level of the study: Both the 120 validation repertoires and the 600 to 750 first-cohort repertoires used the same platform, as reported by a later analysis.

This clone was seen many times. Its cognate antigen is unknown. Only in-frame clones appear in the TCRdb table, and some are missing; sequencing was by immunoSEQ multiplex PCR. The sample records about 160,000 clones, around four fifths being singletons. Study results and caveats: Within the 120 or so validation repertoires, first-cohort TCR clusters tended to co-occur, according to a later analysis. Many donors carried some public TCRs, although rarity characterized most TCR sequences. The study flagged some 170 TCR beta chains as cytomegalovirus-associated.

The receptor comes from a man aged 30 to 45 in good health and CMV-seropositive. Sequencing was performed on PBMCs.

The CDR3: CASSLDTVYNSPLHF. For the CDR3, the DNA is TGCGCCAGCAGCTTGGACACCGTGTATAATTCACCCCTCCACTTT. V usage is TRBV5-1 and J usage is TRBJ1-6; D unclear. The CDR3 consists of 15 residues. The V and J ends lost 0 bases and 4 bases respectively, with 8 bases between them. Germline loops: CDR1 SGHRS, CDR2 YFSETQ.